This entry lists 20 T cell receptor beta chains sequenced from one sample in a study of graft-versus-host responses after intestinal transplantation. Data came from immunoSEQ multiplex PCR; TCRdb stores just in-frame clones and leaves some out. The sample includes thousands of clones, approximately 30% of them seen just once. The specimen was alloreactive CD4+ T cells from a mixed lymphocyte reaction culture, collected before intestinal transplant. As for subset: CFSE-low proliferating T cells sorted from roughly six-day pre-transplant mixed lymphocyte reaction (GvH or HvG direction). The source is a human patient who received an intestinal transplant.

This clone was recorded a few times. As DNA, the CDR3 is TGTGCCAGCAGCTCTACAGGGTACAATCAGCCCCAGCATTTT. Translating it yields CASSSTGYNQPQHF. The genes are TRBV7-2 and TRBJ1-5, with a tentative D call TRBD1 (6 bases). V was pared by 4 bases and J by 3 bases, with 10 bases between. This CDR3 region has 14 residues. CDR1 and CDR2 from the germline V gene are SGHTA and FQGNSA.

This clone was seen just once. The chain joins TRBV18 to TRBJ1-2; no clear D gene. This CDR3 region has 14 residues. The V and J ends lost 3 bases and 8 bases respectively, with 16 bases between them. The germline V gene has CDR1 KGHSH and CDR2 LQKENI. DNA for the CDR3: TGTGCCAGCTCACCGGACGGGATCGGCAGGGGCTACACCTTC. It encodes CASSPDGIGRGYTF.

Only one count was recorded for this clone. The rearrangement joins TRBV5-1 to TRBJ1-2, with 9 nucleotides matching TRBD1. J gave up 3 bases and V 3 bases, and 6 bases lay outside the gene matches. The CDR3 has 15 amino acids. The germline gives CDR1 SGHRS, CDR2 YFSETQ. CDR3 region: CASSSPDRGDYGYTF. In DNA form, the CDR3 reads TGCGCCAGCAGCTCTCCGGACAGGGGAGACTATGGCTACACCTTC.

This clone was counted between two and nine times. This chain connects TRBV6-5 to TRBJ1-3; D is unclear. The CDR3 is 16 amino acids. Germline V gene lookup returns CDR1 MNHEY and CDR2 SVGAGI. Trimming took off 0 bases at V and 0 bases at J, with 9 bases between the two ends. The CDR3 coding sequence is TGTGCCAGCAGTTACTCGGGCAGGAACTCTGGAAACACCATATATTTT. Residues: CASSYSGRNSGNTIYF.

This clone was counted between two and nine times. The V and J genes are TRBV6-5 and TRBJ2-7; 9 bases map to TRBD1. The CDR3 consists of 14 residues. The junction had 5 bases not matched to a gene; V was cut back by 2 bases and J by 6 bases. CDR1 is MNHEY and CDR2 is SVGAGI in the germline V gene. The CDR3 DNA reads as TGTGCCAGCAGTTACCGGACAGGGGTGGCCGAGCAGTACTTC. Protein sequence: CASSYRTGVAEQYF.

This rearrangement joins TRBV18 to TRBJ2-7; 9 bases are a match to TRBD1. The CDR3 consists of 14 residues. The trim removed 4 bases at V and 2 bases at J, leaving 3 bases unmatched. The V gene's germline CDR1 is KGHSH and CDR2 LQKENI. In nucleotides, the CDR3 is TGTGCCAGCTCACTGGGGACAGGGACCTACGAGCAGTACTTC. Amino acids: CASSLGTGTYEQYF.

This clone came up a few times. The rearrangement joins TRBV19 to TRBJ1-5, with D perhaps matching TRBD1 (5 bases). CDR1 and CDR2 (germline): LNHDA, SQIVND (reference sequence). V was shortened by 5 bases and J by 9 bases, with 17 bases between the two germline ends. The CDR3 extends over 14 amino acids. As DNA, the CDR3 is TGTGCCAGTAGTCAGGGCAGGTATGTATGGCCCCAGCATTTT. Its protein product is CASSQGRYVWPQHF.

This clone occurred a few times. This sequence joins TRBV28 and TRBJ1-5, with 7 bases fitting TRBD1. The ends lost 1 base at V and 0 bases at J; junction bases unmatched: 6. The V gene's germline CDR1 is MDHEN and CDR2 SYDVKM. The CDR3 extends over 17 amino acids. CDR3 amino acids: CASSLFPGGSSNQPQHF. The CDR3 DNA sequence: TGTGCCAGCAGTTTATTCCCAGGGGGAAGTAGCAATCAGCCCCAGCATTTT.

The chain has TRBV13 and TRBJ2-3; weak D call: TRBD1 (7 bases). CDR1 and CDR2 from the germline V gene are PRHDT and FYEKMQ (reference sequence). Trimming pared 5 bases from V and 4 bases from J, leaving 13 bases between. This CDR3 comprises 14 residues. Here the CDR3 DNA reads TGTGCCAGCAGCCCCTCCAGGGGGGCAGATACGCAGTATTTT. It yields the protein CASSPSRGADTQYF.

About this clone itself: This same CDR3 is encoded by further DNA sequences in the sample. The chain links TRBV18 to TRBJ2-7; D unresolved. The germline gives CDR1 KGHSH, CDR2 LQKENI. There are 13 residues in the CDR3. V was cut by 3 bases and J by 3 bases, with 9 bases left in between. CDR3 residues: CASSPNPGYEQYF. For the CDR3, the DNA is TGTGCCAGCTCACCGAATCCCGGCTACGAGCAGTACTTC.

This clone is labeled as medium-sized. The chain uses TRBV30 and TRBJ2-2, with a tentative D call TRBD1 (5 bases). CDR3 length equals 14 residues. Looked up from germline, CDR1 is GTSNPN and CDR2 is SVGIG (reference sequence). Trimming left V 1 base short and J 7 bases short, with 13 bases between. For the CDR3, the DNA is TGTGCCTGGAGTGGCCAGGGAATAGGCGGGGAGCTGTTTTTT. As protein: CAWSGQGIGGELFF.

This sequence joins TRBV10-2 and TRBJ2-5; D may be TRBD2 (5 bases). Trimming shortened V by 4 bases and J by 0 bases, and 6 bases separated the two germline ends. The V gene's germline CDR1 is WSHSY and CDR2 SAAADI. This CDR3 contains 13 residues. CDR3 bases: TGCGCCAGCAGTGCGGGGTACCAAGAGACCCAGTACTTC. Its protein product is CASSAGYQETQYF.

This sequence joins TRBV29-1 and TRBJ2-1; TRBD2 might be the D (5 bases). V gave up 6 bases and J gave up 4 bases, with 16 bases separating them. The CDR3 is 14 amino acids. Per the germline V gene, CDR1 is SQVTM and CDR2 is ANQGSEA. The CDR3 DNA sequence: TGCAGCGTAGGCCTCCGGGGAGCTTACAATGAGCAGTTCTTC. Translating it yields CSVGLRGAYNEQFF.

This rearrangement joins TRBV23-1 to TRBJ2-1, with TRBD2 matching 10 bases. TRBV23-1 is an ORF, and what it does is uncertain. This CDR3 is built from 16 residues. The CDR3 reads CAERGGGTRIYNEQFF. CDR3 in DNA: TGCGCAGAGCGGGGGGGCGGGACTAGAATCTACAATGAGCAGTTCTTC.

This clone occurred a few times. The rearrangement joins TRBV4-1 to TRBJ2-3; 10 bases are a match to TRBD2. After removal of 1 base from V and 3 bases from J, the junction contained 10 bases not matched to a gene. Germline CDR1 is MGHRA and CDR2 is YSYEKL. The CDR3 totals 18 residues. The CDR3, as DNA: TGCGCCAGCAGCCAAGTTCCGATAGCGGGGGGTGATACAGATACGCAGTATTTT. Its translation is CASSQVPIAGGDTDTQYF.

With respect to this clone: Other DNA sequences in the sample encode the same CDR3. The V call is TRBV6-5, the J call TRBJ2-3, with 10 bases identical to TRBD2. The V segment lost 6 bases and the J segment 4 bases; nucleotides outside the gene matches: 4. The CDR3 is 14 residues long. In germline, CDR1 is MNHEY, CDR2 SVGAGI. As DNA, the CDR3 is TGTGCCAGCAGCTCTAGCGGGAGTCCAGATACGCAGTATTTT. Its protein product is CASSSSGSPDTQYF.

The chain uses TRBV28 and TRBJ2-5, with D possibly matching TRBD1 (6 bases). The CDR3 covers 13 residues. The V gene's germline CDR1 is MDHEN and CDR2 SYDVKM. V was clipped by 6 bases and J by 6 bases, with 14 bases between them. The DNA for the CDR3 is TGTGCCAGCAGCCGGACAGTCGTAAAGACCCAGTACTTC. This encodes CASSRTVVKTQYF.

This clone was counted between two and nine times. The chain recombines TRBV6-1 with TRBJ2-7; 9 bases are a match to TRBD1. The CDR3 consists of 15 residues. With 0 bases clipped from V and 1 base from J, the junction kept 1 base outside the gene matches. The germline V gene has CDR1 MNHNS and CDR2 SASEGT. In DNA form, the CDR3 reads TGTGCCAGCAGTGAAGCGGGGACAGGGTCCTACGAGCAGTACTTC. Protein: CASSEAGTGSYEQYF.

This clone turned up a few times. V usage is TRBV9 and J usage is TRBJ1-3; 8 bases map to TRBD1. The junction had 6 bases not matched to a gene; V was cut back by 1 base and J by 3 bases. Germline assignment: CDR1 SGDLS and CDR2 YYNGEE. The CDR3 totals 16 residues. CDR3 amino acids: CASSVLPGGGGNTIYF. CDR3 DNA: TGTGCCAGCAGCGTACTCCCAGGGGGCGGTGGAAACACCATATATTTT.

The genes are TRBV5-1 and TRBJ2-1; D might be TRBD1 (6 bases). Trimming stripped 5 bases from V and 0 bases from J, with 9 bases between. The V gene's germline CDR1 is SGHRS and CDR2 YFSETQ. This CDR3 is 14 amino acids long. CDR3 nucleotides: TGCGCCAGCAGTCAGGGGAACTCCTACAATGAGCAGTTCTTC. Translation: CASSQGNSYNEQFF.